Presented here are 16 T cell receptor beta chains from one specimen sequenced in a study of OX40 agonist ivuxolimab in advanced cancers. Using immunoSEQ multiplex PCR, the repertoire was profiled, and TCRdb retains in-frame clones only, with some absent. The repertoire has about 20,000 clones, roughly 78% of them found once; the top ten carry roughly 22%. The sequencing here drew on CD4+ or CD8+ T cells sorted from blood, taken in a trial of the OX40 agonist ivuxolimab. These receptors were collected from an adult with an advanced solid tumor such as melanoma, head and neck, liver or kidney cancer.

The CDR3 DNA follows: TGTGCCAGCAGTGAGGACGGGAACACTGAAGCTTTCTTT. It yields the protein CASSEDGNTEAFF. The chain links TRBV2 to TRBJ1-1; D remains unclear. This CDR3 contains 13 residues. Trimming took off 3 bases at V and 1 base at J, with 6 bases between the two ends. The germline V gene has CDR1 SNHLY and CDR2 FYNNEI. The full variable domain, rest sourced from reference TRBV2 and TRBJ1-1, is EPEVTQTPSHQVTQMGQEVILRCVPISNHLYFYWYRQILGQKVEFLVSFYNNEISEKSEIFDDQFSVERPDGSNFTLKIRSTKLEDSAMYFCASSEDGNTEAFFGQGTRLTVV.

This clone was found a few times. The gene calls are TRBV4-1 and TRBJ2-1; 7 bases map to TRBD1. Losses at the gene ends were 3 bases for V and 7 bases for J; bases not matched to a gene: 9. The germline gives CDR1 MGHRA, CDR2 YSYEKL. The CDR3 totals 15 residues. CDR3 DNA sequence: TGCGCCAGCAGCCATCTCGTCGGGACAGCAAATGAGCAGTTCTTC. Protein: CASSHLVGTANEQFF.

The chain carries TRBV13 and TRBJ2-2; D is unresolved. CDR1 and CDR2 (germline): PRHDT, FYEKMQ (reference sequence). Between the trimmed V and J ends, which lost 3 bases and 3 bases, there was a span of 14 bases. The CDR3 runs 16 residues. For the CDR3, the DNA is TGTGCCAGCAGCTTGCTGAATACGCTGGACACCGGGGAGCTGTTTTTT. It encodes CASSLLNTLDTGELFF.

The chain recombines TRBV12-5 with TRBJ2-1; 10 positions match TRBD2. Losses at the gene ends were 9 bases for V and 7 bases for J; bases not matched to a gene: 12. This CDR3 is built from 15 residues. CDR1 and CDR2 from the germline V gene are LGHNT and FRNRAP. The CDR3 DNA reads TGTGCTAGCGTGGATCGAGGTAGCGGGGGGAATGAGCAGTTCTTC. It yields the protein CASVDRGSGGNEQFF.

The J gene is TRBJ2-5, the V gene TRBV19; unclear D gene. Germline CDR1 is LNHDA and CDR2 is SQIVND (reference sequence). V was shortened by 1 base and J by 4 bases, with 13 bases between the two germline ends. The CDR3 contains 15 residues. CDR3: CASSIGATTGETQYF. The CDR3 DNA reads TGTGCCAGTAGTATAGGAGCCACGACCGGAGAGACCCAGTACTTC.

Only a few counts were recorded for this clone. DNA for the CDR3: TGTGCCAGCAGTTACCAGGAACGGGGGTTCAATGAGCAGTTCTTC. It yields the protein CASSYQERGFNEQFF. This chain joins TRBV6-5 and TRBJ2-1, with D maybe TRBD2 (6 bases). This CDR3 contains 15 residues. V lost 2 bases and J 6 bases, leaving 14 bases between the germline ends. The germline V gene has CDR1 MNHEY and CDR2 SVGAGI.

J is TRBJ1-2 and V is TRBV27; D remains unclear. V lost 6 bases and J lost 2, with 10 bases in between. This CDR3 has 13 residues. CDR1 and CDR2 from the germline V gene are MNHEY and SMNVEV (reference sequence). For the CDR3, the DNA is TGTGCCAGCAGGTCCCACTTAAACTATGGCTACACCTTC. Translating gives CASRSHLNYGYTF.

The chain carries TRBV11-3 and TRBJ2-5; TRBD1 matches at 7 bases. The CDR3 spans 17 residues. Germline CDR1 is SGHNT and CDR2 is YENEEA. J lost 1 base, V lost 0 bases, and 8 bases had no gene match. CDR3: CASSLEPGTVFQETQYF. The CDR3, as DNA: TGTGCCAGCAGCTTAGAACCCGGGACAGTCTTCCAAGAGACCCAGTACTTC.

V is TRBV7-6 and J is TRBJ1-1; no clear D. The CDR3 consists of 13 residues. CDR1 is SGHVS, CDR2 FNYEAQ, per germline. The V end lost 3 bases, the J end lost 7 bases, and 12 bases lay between the germline ends. In nucleotides, the CDR3 is TGTGCCAGCAGCTTGGCCGCTGGAGTTGAAGCTTTCTTT. It encodes CASSLAAGVEAFF. Drawing the rest from reference TRBV7-6 and TRBJ1-1, the complete variable domain is GAGVSQSPRYKVTKRGQDVALRCDPISGHVSLYWYRQALGQGPEFLTYFNYEAQQDKSGLPNDRFSAERPEGSISTLTIQRTEQRDSAMYRCASSLAAGVEAFFGQGTRLTVV.

The V gene is TRBV11-1, the J gene TRBJ2-7; TRBD2 might be the D (6 bases). V was clipped by 5 bases and J by 1 base, with 12 bases between them. Germline assignment: CDR1 SGHAT and CDR2 FQDESV (reference sequence). The CDR3 runs 14 residues. In nucleotides, the CDR3 is TGTGCCAGCAGCCCCGGGACTGGATCCTACGAGCAGTACTTC. Encoded protein: CASSPGTGSYEQYF.

The chain has TRBV29-1 and TRBJ1-2, with 7 bases aligning to TRBD1. In germline, CDR1 is SQVTM, CDR2 ANQGSEA. This CDR3 spans 13 amino acids. J was trimmed by 4 bases and V by 6 bases; bases with no gene match: 8. CDR3 residues: CSVRDSEIYGYTF. CDR3 DNA sequence: TGCAGCGTCCGGGACAGCGAAATCTATGGCTACACCTTC.

This clone was counted a few times. The V gene is TRBV28, the J gene TRBJ2-3; 7 nucleotides line up with TRBD2. The CDR3 is 17 residues long. The trim removed 3 bases at V and 1 base at J, leaving 10 bases unmatched. Germline CDR1 and CDR2: MDHEN and SYDVKM. CDR3 in DNA: TGTGCCAGCAGTTTCCCCCGGGGGGAATGGGGCACAGATACGCAGTATTTT. Its translation is CASSFPRGEWGTDTQYF.

The chain employs TRBV6-1 and TRBJ2-2; 8 bases fit TRBD1. CDR1 is MNHNS, CDR2 SASEGT, per germline. The CDR3 spans 15 residues. After removal of 5 bases from V and 6 bases from J, the junction contained 8 bases not matched to a gene. The CDR3: CASSLQDRAAGELFF. CDR3 nucleotide sequence: TGTGCCAGCAGTTTACAGGACAGGGCGGCCGGGGAGCTGTTTTTT.

Here the CDR3 DNA reads TGTGCCAGCAGTTACTCGGGGGGGACAGATACGCAGTATTTT. It yields the protein CASSYSGGTDTQYF. The V call is TRBV6-5, the J call TRBJ2-3, with 7 nucleotides matching TRBD2. Trimming at V came to 0 bases and at J to 3 bases, leaving 0 bases not matched to a gene. Germline CDR1 and CDR2: MNHEY and SVGAGI. The CDR3 runs to 14 residues.

This chain joins TRBV2 and TRBJ2-7, with 9 bases fitting TRBD2. Per the germline V gene, CDR1 is SNHLY and CDR2 is FYNNEI. The CDR3 runs to 18 residues. V was pared by 6 bases and J by 0 bases, with 15 bases of the junction left unmatched. CDR3 in DNA: TGTGCCAGCAGGCTTAGCGGGGGAATTTTTGGTAGCTCCTACGAGCAGTACTTC. Translation gives CASRLSGGIFGSSYEQYF.

The V and J genes are TRBV9 and TRBJ1-2; tentatively, D is TRBD1 (5 bases). The germline gives CDR1 SGDLS, CDR2 YYNGEE. The CDR3 has 14 amino acids. The V and J ends lost 0 bases and 6 bases respectively, with 12 bases between them. This CDR3 reads CASSVDQGTDGYTF. The CDR3 region has the DNA TGTGCCAGCAGCGTAGATCAGGGAACGGATGGCTACACCTTC.